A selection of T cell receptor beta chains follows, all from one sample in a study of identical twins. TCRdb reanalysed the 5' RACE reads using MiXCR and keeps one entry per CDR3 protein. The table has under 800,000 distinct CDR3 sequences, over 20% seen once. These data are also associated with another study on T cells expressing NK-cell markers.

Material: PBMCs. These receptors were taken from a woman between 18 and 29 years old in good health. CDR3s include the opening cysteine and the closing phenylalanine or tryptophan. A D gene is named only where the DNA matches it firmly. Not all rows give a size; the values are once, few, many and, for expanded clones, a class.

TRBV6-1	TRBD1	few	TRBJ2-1	CASSEVGQGSYNEQFF	TGTGCCAGCAGTGAAGTGGGACAGGGATCCTACAATGAGCAGTTCTTC
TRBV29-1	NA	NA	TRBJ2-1	CSVEGESGPPGVTEQFF	TGCAGCGTTGAAGGGGAATCGGGACCTCCTGGAGTGACTGAGCAGTTCTTC
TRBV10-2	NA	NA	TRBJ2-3	CASSEGVAMRSTDTQYF	TGCGCCAGCAGTGAGGGAGTAGCAATGAGGAGCACAGATACGCAGTATTTT
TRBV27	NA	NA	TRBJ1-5	CASRGRVGNQPQHF	TGTGCCAGCAGAGGCAGGGTGGGCAATCAGCCCCAGCATTTT
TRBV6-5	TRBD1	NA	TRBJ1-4	CASSYLRTGEKLFF	TGTGCCAGCAGTTACCTCCGGACAGGAGAAAAACTGTTTTTT
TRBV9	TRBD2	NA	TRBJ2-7	CASTPTSGTYEQYF	TGTGCCAGCACCCCTACTAGCGGAACCTACGAGCAGTACTTC
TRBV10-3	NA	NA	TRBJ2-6	CAIKGVASGANVLTF	TGTGCCATCAAGGGCGTTGCCTCTGGGGCCAACGTCCTGACTTTC
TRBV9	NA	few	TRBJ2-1	CASSVGAQAGSSYNEQFF	TGTGCCAGCAGCGTAGGGGCTCAGGCGGGAAGCTCCTACAATGAGCAGTTCTTC
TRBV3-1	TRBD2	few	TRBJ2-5	CASSQELAGGSETQYF	TGTGCCAGCAGCCAAGAATTAGCGGGAGGGTCAGAGACCCAGTACTTC
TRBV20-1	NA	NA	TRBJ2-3	CSAGYDTDTQYF	TGCAGTGCTGGGTATGACACAGATACGCAGTATTTT
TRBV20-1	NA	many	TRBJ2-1	CSAGERGLAGNEQFF	TGCAGTGCTGGGGAGAGGGGGCTAGCGGGTAATGAGCAGTTCTTC
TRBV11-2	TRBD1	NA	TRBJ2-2	CASIQTGVVRSGELFF	TGTGCCAGCATTCAAACAGGGGTCGTTAGGTCCGGGGAGCTGTTTTTT
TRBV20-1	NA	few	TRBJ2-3	CSERDSAGDTQYF	TGCAGTGAAAGGGACTCCGCGGGAGATACGCAGTATTTT
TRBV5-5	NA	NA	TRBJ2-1	CASQAGTQIYNEQFF	TGTGCCAGCCAAGCCGGTACTCAAATTTACAATGAGCAGTTCTTC
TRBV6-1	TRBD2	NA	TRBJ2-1	CASRGTSGGSLLYNEQFF	TGTGCCAGCAGAGGGACTAGCGGTGGATCCCTTCTCTACAATGAGCAGTTCTTC
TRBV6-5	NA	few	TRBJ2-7	CASSYRGAAYEQYF	TGTGCCAGCAGTTACCGGGGGGCAGCCTACGAGCAGTACTTC
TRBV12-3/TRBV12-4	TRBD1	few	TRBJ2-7	CASSRGQGAINEQYF	TGTGCCAGCAGTAGGGGACAGGGGGCTATCAACGAGCAGTACTTC
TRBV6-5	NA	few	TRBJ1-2	CATTLGGGGYTF	TGTGCCACCACCCTAGGGGGTGGGGGCTACACCTTC
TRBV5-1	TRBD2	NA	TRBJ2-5	CASSVGTSAGPQYF	TGCGCCAGCAGCGTAGGGACTAGCGCGGGGCCCCAGTACTTC
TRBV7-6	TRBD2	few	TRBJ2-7	CASSSAGGIRQYF	TGTGCCAGCAGCTCAGCGGGGGGGATCAGGCAGTACTTC
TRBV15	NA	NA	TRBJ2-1	CATSRGRQRYNEQFF	TGTGCCACCAGCAGAGGCCGACAGCGTTACAATGAGCAGTTCTTC
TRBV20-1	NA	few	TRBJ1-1	CSANKDSNTEAFF	TGCAGTGCTAACAAGGACAGTAACACTGAAGCTTTCTTT
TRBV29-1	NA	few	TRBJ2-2	CSVASGELFF	TGCAGCGTTGCTTCCGGGGAGCTGTTTTTT
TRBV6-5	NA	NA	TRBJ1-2	CASSYSGTYGYTF	TGTGCCAGCAGTTACTCGGGGACATATGGCTACACCTTC
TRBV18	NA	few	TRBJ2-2	CASSSHRVPTGELFF	TGTGCCAGCTCCTCCCACCGGGTCCCCACCGGGGAGCTGTTTTTT
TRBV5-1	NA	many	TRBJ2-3	CASSLDREDTQYF	TGCGCCAGCAGCTTGGACCGGGAAGATACGCAGTATTTT
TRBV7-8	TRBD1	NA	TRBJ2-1	CASRPDRNEQFF	TGTGCCAGCAGACCGGACAGGAATGAGCAGTTCTTC
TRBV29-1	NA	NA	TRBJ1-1	CSARLGGYTEAFF	TGCAGCGCTAGACTCGGAGGGTACACTGAAGCTTTCTTT
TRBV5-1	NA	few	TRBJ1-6	CASSLNFQGLNSPLHF	TGCGCCAGCAGCTTGAATTTTCAGGGGTTGAATTCACCCCTCCACTTT